The text below deals with one TCR beta chain. Its target is not known. The read stops 3 residues short of the end of the CDR3; the missing end is completed from the germline J gene. The entry originates in a study of Tregs in tolerant kidney transplant recipients. Related graft donors supplied nonmyeloablative bone marrow transplants, and mixed chimerism was transient. This CDR3 spans 13 amino acids. Looked up from germline, CDR1 is SGHDT and CDR2 is YYEEEE. V was shortened by 2 bases and J by 1 base, with 6 bases between the two germline ends. The study's findings and limits: Nucleotide sequences could not be compared across some patients' samples due to primer changes. The small number of patients limits these findings pending further validation.

Libraries were prepared by immunoSEQ multiplex PCR; TCRdb keeps only in-frame clonotypes and omits some of them. The data show 15,000 or so clones, and the top ten clones hold 27%. The source is a human patient who received a combined kidney and bone marrow transplant. Some T cells may be graft donor cells. The genes are TRBV5-6 and TRBJ1-1; possibly TRBD1 for D (5 bases). The sequencing here drew on CD8+ T cells from blood (PBMCs), taken 6 months after the transplant. The CDR3 loop reads CASSFGGNTEAFF. The part of the CDR3 DNA that was read is TGTGCCAGCAGCTTCGGGGGGAACACTGAA.